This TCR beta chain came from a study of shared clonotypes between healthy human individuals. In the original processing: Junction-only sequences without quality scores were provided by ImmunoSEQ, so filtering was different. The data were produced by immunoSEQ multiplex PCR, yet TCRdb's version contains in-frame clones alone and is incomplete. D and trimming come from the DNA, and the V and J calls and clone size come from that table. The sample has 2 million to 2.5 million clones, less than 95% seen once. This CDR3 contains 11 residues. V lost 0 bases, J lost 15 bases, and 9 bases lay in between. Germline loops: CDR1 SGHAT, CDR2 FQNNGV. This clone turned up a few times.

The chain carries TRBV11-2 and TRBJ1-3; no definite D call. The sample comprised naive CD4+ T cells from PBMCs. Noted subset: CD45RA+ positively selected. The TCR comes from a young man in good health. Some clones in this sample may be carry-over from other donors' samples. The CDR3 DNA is TGTGCCAGCAGCTTAGACTCGACCCCATATTTT. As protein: CASSLDSTPYF. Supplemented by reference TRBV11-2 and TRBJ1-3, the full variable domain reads EAGVAQSPRYKIIEKRQSVAFWCNPISGHATLYWYQQILGQGPKLLIQFQNNGVVDDSQLPKDRFSAERLKGVDSTLKIQPAKLEDSAVYLCASSLDSTPYFGEGSWLTVV.